These T cell receptor beta chains were read from a single sample in a study of blood T cell repertoires in COVID-19. TCRdb keeps only in-frame clones here, not all; method: immunoSEQ multiplex PCR. Of a few hundred thousand clones listed, about 83% are singletons. The sequencing sample was made of peripheral blood. The receptor set was obtained from a woman aged 45-59 years with acute or convalescent COVID-19. Both conserved end residues are part of each CDR3. D genes are given only for firm matches. The size entry is marked missing in some rows and otherwise reads once, few, many or a size class.

d_gene	j_gene	len	v_gene	abundance	CDR3nt	CDR3aa
.	TRBJ2-3	14	TRBV15	.	TGTGCCACCAGCAGGAGCCAGGGCACAGATACGCAGTATTTT	CATSRSQGTDTQYF
.	TRBJ2-7	16	TRBV7-2	few	TGTGCCAGCAGCTCGGGACTTCCTTCCTTCTCCTACGAGCAGTACTTC	CASSSGLPSFSYEQYF
.	TRBJ2-2	14	TRBV30	.	TGTGCCTGGAGTGTTGTTTATGACACCGGGGAGCTGTTTTTT	CAWSVVYDTGELFF
.	TRBJ2-3	16	TRBV5-4	.	TGTGCCAGCAGCTTGTCTGGGGGAGGTCCCACAGATACGCAGTATTTT	CASSLSGGGPTDTQYF
.	TRBJ2-3	14	TRBV7-9	.	TGTGCCAGCAGCTTTAGCGGACGCGGTTCTACGCAGTATTTT	CASSFSGRGSTQYF
TRBD2	TRBJ2-1	15	TRBV28	.	TGTGCCAGCAACTCACGGGGACTAGCGGGAGATGAGCAGTTCTTC	CASNSRGLAGDEQFF
.	TRBJ1-5	13	TRBV24-1	once	TGTGCCACCAGTGATGGCAGGGTTGAGCCCCAGCATTTT	CATSDGRVEPQHF
.	TRBJ1-2	12	TRBV28	.	TGTGCCAGCAGTTTAAGATCTAATGGCTACACCTTC	CASSLRSNGYTF
.	TRBJ2-7	13	TRBV9	.	TGTGCCAGCAGCGTAGGTTGGACTCCCCAGTTGTACTTC	CASSVGWTPQLYF
.	TRBJ1-2	15	TRBV30	.	TGTGCCTGGAGTGTACGGCTAGGGGGAAACTATGGCTACACCTTC	CAWSVRLGGNYGYTF
TRBD1	TRBJ2-7	13	TRBV12-3/TRBV12-4	.	TGTGCCAGCACGGCGGGACAGGGCCACGAGCAGTACTTC	CASTAGQGHEQYF
TRBD1	TRBJ1-5	16	TRBV27	.	TGTGCCAGCAAGCCCGTAGGACAGGGTGGCAATCAGCCCCAGCATTTT	CASKPVGQGGNQPQHF
.	TRBJ1-6	13	TRBV19	.	TGTGCCAGCTCGCGGGCTGGGGATTCACCCCTCCACTTT	CASSRAGDSPLHF
.	TRBJ1-4	15	TRBV24-1	once	TGTGCCACCAGTGACCCTTCACAGGGAAATGAAAAACTGTTTTTT	CATSDPSQGNEKLFF
.	TRBJ2-7	14	TRBV29-1	.	TGCAGCGTTGAAGATGGAGACAGAGCCTACGAGCAGTACTTC	CSVEDGDRAYEQYF
.	TRBJ1-2	17	TRBV24-1	once	TGTGCCACCAGTGACTCTGGACGGGTACCGGGAAACTATGGCTACACCTTC	CATSDSGRVPGNYGYTF
.	TRBJ2-7	11	TRBV29-1	.	TGCAGCGTTGATTCAGGGTACGAGCAGTACTTC	CSVDSGYEQYF
.	TRBJ2-7	13	TRBV18	.	TGTGCCAGCTCACCTAGACAGACCTACGAGCAGTACTTC	CASSPRQTYEQYF
.	TRBJ2-3	14	TRBV11-2	once	TGTGCCAGCAGCTTAGGGGCTAGCGCAGATACGCAGTATTTT	CASSLGASADTQYF
TRBD2	TRBJ2-1	15	TRBV2	.	TGTGCCAGCAGCTATGGGACTAGCGGGAGCAATGAGCAGTTCTTC	CASSYGTSGSNEQFF
TRBD2	TRBJ2-7	15	TRBV7-8	.	TGTGCCAGCAGCTTATCGGCGGGGGGTTCCTACGAGCAGTACTTC	CASSLSAGGSYEQYF
.	TRBJ2-7	13	TRBV28	.	TGTGCCAGCAAAGGCTGGAGCTCCTACGAGCAGTACTTC	CASKGWSSYEQYF
TRBD2	TRBJ2-3	15	TRBV6-5	.	TGTGCCAGCAGTTTCCGAGCGGGAGGCTCAGATACGCAGTATTTT	CASSFRAGGSDTQYF
TRBD1	TRBJ1-5	16	TRBV6-1	.	TGTGCCAGCAGTAAAGACAGGGCCGAAGGCAATCAGCCCCAGCATTTT	CASSKDRAEGNQPQHF
.	TRBJ1-2	13	TRBV4-1	.	TGCGCCAGCAGCCAAGACTCTTCCTATGGCTACACCTTC	CASSQDSSYGYTF
.	TRBJ2-6	15	TRBV7-2	few	TGTGCCAGCAGCGCCAGGGTCTCTGGGGCCAACGTCCTGACTTTC	CASSARVSGANVLTF
TRBD2	TRBJ2-1	13	TRBV28	.	TGTGCCAGCGTCAGCGGGGCCCTCAATGAGCAGTTCTTC	CASVSGALNEQFF
.	TRBJ1-2	12	TRBV19	.	TGTGCCAGTAGTGCACAGGGATATGGCTACACCTTC	CASSAQGYGYTF
TRBD1	TRBJ2-3	16	TRBV5-1	.	TGCGCCAGCAGCCCTGGGACAGGGGCCCGCTCAGATACGCAGTATTTT	CASSPGTGARSDTQYF
.	TRBJ2-5	12	TRBV27	.	TGTGCCAGCAGTCATCACCAAGAGACCCAGTACTTC	CASSHHQETQYF
.	TRBJ2-3	14	TRBV27	once	TGTGCCAGCCTAGATGCTGCTAGCACAGATACGCAGTATTTT	CASLDAASTDTQYF
.	TRBJ2-1	16	TRBV9	.	TGTGCCAGCAGCGTTAGCGGATCCAAAATTTACAATGAGCAGTTCTTC	CASSVSGSKIYNEQFF
TRBD1	TRBJ2-7	15	TRBV6-2/TRBV6-3	.	TGTGCCAGCAGTTACCGGACAGGGCTCTCCTACGAGCAGTACTTC	CASSYRTGLSYEQYF
.	TRBJ1-3	14	TRBV18	few	TGTGCCAGCTCACCAGGCATTTCTGGAAACACCATATATTTT	CASSPGISGNTIYF
TRBD2	TRBJ2-2	14	TRBV29-1	.	TGCAGCGGGAGCGGGAGCCGGAACACCGGGGAGCTGTTTTTT	CSGSGSRNTGELFF
.	TRBJ1-2	12	TRBV30	.	TGTGCCTGGCTACTCAGGGGAAGAGGTTACACCTTC	CAWLLRGRGYTF